This TCR beta chain was captured by sequencing in a study of Graves' ophthalmopathy and Graves' hyperthyroidism. Background on the study: Stable hyperthyroidism was defined by absence of ophthalmopathy within 18 months of follow-up.

Amplified TCR beta CDR3 regions were obtained using RNA transcripts as template. The authors performed first-round RT-PCR with HTBI primers and then a second-round multiplex PCR. Each CDR3 protein is one row after TCRdb ran MiXCR on the multiplex PCR reads. The table records 450,000 to 600,000 distinct CDR3 sequences, 39% of them present only once. General study results and limits: Blood also carried most expanded thyroid clonotypes exceeding 0.001 frequency.

This clonotype was found a few times. Antigen: not known. Pregnant or lactating patients and those with other autoimmune diseases or uncontrolled infections were excluded. Diagnosis used clinical symptoms, serum thyroxine, TRAb, thyroid ultrasound and orbital computed tomography. The CDR3 totals 15 residues. With V trimmed by 1 base and J by 4 bases, 6 bases remained unmatched. The germline V gene encodes CDR1 SGHAT and CDR2 FQNNGV. The chain uses TRBV11-2 and TRBJ1-2, with TRBD1 matching over 7 bases. The clonotype originates from an adult man with Graves' hyperthyroidism. Input material: peripheral blood or thyroid tissue (not recorded which). The CDR3 DNA reads as TGTGCCAGCAGCTTAGGCGGACAGGCGTCCTATGGCTACACCTTC. Protein product: CASSLGGQASYGYTF.